This passage covers 6 T cell receptor beta chains from one sample sequenced in a study of blood T cell repertoires in COVID-19. Using immunoSEQ multiplex PCR, the repertoire was profiled, and TCRdb retains in-frame clones only, with some absent. Of approximately 170,000 clones in the sample, roughly four fifths were seen once. Sequenced: peripheral blood. The receptors stem from a man between 65 and 79 years old who had recovered from COVID-19.

This clone showed up just a few times. The chain uses TRBV5-1 and TRBJ2-7; tentative D call: TRBD2 (5 bases). CDR1 SGHRS and CDR2 YFSETQ come from the germline V gene. The CDR3 extends over 14 amino acids. V lost 0 bases and J lost 1, with 8 bases in between. The CDR3 coding sequence is TGCGCCAGCAGCTTGGGGACTCCATCCTACGAGCAGTACTTC. This gives the protein CASSLGTPSYEQYF.

This clone was counted a single time. The genes are TRBV28 and TRBJ2-7; 8 nucleotides align to TRBD2. The CDR3 has 14 amino acids. Trimming at V came to 2 bases and at J to 4 bases, leaving 4 bases not matched to a gene. Germline assignment: CDR1 MDHEN and CDR2 SYDVKM. The CDR3: CASSLVAGRYEQYF. DNA for the CDR3: TGTGCCAGCAGTTTAGTAGCGGGACGGTACGAGCAGTACTTC. The full variable domain, its missing parts supplied by reference TRBV28 and TRBJ2-7, is DVKVTQSSRYLVKRTGEKVFLECVQDMDHENMFWYRQDPGLGLRLIYFSYDVKMKEKGDIPEGYSVSREKKERFSLILESASTNQTSMYLCASSLVAGRYEQYFGPGTRLTVT.

This clone has at least ten counts. J is TRBJ2-2 and V is TRBV9; TRBD1 might be the D (5 bases). Trimming cost V 3 bases and J 0 bases, with 15 bases left between them. This CDR3 region has 17 residues. The germline V gene encodes CDR1 SGDLS and CDR2 YYNGEE. The CDR3 DNA is TGTGCCAGCAGCGATCCCGAGACAGCAACGAACACCGGGGAGCTGTTTTTT. Translating it yields CASSDPETATNTGELFF.

This chain's CDR3 is CASSSGNYGYTF. For the CDR3, the DNA is TGTGCCAGCAGTTCAGGGAACTATGGCTACACCTTC. The chain links TRBV12-3 or TRBV12-4 to TRBJ1-2; D might be TRBD1 (5 bases). The CDR3 is 12 amino acids. Trimming stripped 4 bases from V and 2 bases from J, with 5 bases between.

This chain uses TRBV3-1 (or the pseudogene TRBV3-2) with TRBJ2-5, with 7 bases identical to TRBD1. The germline CDR1 and CDR2 sequences are LGHDT and YNNKEL (reference sequence). Unmatched junction bases numbered 9, after V lost 3 bases and J lost 2 bases. The CDR3 consists of 16 residues. DNA of the CDR3: TGTGCCAGCAGCCAGGTAGGACAGGCCCAACAAGAGACCCAGTACTTC. Protein product: CASSQVGQAQQETQYF.

The chain carries TRBV5-1 and TRBJ2-7; D not certain. Looked up from germline, CDR1 is SGHRS and CDR2 is YFSETQ. Trimming left V 5 bases short and J 3 bases short, with 18 bases between. The CDR3 is 15 residues long. Written as DNA, the CDR3 is TGCGCCAGCAGTTCCGGGTCCTTAAATTTCTACGAGCAGTACTTC. As protein: CASSSGSLNFYEQYF.